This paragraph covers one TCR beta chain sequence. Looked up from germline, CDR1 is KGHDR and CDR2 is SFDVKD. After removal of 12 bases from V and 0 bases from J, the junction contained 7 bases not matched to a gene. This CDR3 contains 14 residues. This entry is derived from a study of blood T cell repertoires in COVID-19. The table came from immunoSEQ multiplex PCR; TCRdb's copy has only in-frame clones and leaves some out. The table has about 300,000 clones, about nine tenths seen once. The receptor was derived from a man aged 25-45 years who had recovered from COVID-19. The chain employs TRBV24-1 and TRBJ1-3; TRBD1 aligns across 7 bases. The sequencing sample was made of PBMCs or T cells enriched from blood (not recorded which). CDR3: CAGTGTASGNTIYF. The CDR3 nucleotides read TGTGCCGGCACCGGGACAGCCTCTGGAAACACCATATATTTT.